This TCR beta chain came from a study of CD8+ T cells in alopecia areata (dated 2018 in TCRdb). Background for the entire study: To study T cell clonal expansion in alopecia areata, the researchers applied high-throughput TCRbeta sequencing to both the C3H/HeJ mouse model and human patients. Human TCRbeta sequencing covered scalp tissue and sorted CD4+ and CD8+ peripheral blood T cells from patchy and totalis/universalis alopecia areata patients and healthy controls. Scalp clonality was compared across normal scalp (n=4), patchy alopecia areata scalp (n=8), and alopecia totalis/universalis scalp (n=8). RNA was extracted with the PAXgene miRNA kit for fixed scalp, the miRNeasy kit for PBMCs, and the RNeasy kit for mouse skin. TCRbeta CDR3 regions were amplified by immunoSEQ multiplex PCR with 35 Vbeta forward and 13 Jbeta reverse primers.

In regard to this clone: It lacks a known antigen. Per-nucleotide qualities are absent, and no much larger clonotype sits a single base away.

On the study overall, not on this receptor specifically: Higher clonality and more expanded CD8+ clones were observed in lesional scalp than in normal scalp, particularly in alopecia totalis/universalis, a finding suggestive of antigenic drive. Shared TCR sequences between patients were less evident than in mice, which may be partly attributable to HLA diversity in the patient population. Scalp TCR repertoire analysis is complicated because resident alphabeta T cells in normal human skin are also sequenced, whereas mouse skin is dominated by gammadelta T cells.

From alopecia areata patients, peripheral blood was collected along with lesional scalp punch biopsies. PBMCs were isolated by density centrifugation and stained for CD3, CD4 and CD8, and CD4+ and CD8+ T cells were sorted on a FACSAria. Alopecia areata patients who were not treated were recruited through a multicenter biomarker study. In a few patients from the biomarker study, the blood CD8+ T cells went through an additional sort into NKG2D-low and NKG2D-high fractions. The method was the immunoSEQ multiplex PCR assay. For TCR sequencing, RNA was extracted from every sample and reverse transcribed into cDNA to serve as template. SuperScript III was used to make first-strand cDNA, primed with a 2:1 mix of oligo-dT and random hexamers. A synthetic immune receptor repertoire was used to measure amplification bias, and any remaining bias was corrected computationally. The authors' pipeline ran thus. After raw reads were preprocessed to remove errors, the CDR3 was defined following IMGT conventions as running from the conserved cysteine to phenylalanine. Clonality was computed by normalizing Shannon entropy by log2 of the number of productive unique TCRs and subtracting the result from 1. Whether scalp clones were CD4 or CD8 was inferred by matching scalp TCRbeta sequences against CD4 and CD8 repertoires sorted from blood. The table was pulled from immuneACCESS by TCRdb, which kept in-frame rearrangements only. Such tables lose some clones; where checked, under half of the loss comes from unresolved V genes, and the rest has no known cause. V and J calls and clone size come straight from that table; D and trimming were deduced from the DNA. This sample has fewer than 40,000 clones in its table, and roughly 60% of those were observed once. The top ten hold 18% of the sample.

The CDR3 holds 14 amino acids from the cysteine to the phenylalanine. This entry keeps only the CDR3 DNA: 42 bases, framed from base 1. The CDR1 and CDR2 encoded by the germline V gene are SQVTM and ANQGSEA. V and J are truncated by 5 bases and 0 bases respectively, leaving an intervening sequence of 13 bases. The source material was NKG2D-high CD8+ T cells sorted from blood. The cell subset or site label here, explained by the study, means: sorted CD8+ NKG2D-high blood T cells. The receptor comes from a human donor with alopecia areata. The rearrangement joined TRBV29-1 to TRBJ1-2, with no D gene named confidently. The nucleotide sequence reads TGCAGCGTTACCTCGCTGGATTCTAACTATGGCTACACCTTC. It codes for CSVTSLDSNYGYTF.